Shown below are 14 T cell receptor beta chains from a single sample sequenced in a study of cytomegalovirus exposure and HLA in healthy donors. PCR employed 60 Vbeta and 13 Jbeta primers. The repertoire was sequenced with immunoSEQ multiplex PCR; TCRdb's copy has only in-frame clones and lacks some. The data hold more than 95,000 clones, with about three quarters observed a single time. The sequenced sample was PBMCs. These receptor sequences come from a woman between 18 and 30 years old in good health and CMV-seropositive.

This clone was counted between two and nine times. The CDR3 region has the DNA TGTGCCAGCAGCCAAGAACCGGGACTAGCGGGAGGGAGGCTGTTTTTT. This translates into CASSQEPGLAGGRLFF. The rearrangement joins TRBV14 to TRBJ2-2, with TRBD2 identical over 16 bases. V shed 0 bases, J shed 13 bases, and the junction held 5 bases outside the gene matches. The CDR3 spans 16 residues. Germline values: CDR1 SGHDN, CDR2 FVKESK.

V gene TRBV5-6 combines with J gene TRBJ2-1; 8 bases match TRBD2. The CDR3 is 16 amino acids. Trimming took 2 bases from V and 8 from J; bases not matched to a gene: 12. Germline-derived CDR1 and CDR2 are SGHDT and YYEEEE. This CDR3 is CASSFLGLVPFDEQFF. The CDR3 bases are TGTGCCAGCAGCTTCTTGGGACTAGTGCCTTTCGATGAGCAGTTCTTC. The whole variable domain, filled in from reference TRBV5-6 and TRBJ2-1, reads DAGVTQSPTHLIKTRGQQVTLRCSPKSGHDTVSWYQQALGQGPQFIFQYYEEEERQRGNFPDRFSGHQFPNYSSELNVNALLLGDSALYLCASSFLGLVPFDEQFFGPGTRLTVL.

This clone has a handful of counts. Compared with germline, one end of the junction differs, possibly owing to a read error. V gene TRBV30 combines with J gene TRBJ1-5, with unresolved D. CDR1 GTSNPN and CDR2 SVGIG come from the germline V gene (reference sequence). This CDR3 contains 14 residues. CDR3 nucleotides: TGTGCCTGGAGTCATGGTCCTAGCTATCAGCCCCAGCATTTT. Residues: CAWSHGPSYQPQHF.

This chain uses TRBV5-5 with TRBJ2-7; a weak D match, TRBD2 (6 bases). Germline lookup yields CDR1 SGHKS and CDR2 YYEKEE (reference sequence). The CDR3 has 15 amino acids. Trimming removed 0 bases from V and 0 bases from J, with 10 bases in between. The CDR3 region is CASSLDSGSSYEQYF. CDR3 DNA: TGTGCCAGCAGCTTGGATAGCGGTAGCTCCTACGAGCAGTACTTC.

The V call is TRBV6-6, the J call TRBJ2-3; 9 bases line up with TRBD2. Per germline, CDR1 MNHNY and CDR2 SVGAGI (reference sequence). Germline trimming cut 6 bases from V and 5 bases from J; bases unmatched to any gene: 9. This CDR3 has 15 amino acids. The CDR3 region is CASSSQAGGIDTQYF. The CDR3 DNA reads TGTGCCAGCAGCTCACAAGCGGGAGGTATAGATACGCAGTATTTT.

This chain links TRBV4-2 with TRBJ2-3; TRBD2 aligns across 9 bases. V dropped 3 bases and J dropped 4; count of bases not matched to a gene: 5. Germline V gene data show CDR1 as LGHNA and CDR2 as YNFKEQ. The CDR3 loop spans 15 amino acids. The CDR3: CASSQEVAGADTQYF. In nucleotides, the CDR3 is TGTGCCAGCAGCCAGGAGGTAGCGGGAGCAGATACGCAGTATTTT.

This clone appeared a few times. J is TRBJ2-7 and V is TRBV30; weak D call: TRBD2 (6 bases). This CDR3 has 15 amino acids. Germline CDR1 GTSNPN, CDR2 SVGIG (reference sequence). The germline V and J ends were trimmed by 7 bases and 7 bases, with 26 bases remaining between them. CDR3 sequence (DNA): TGTGCCTCGAGGGCGGGACGGGCCTTGACGAGGGAGCAGTACTTC. Amino acid sequence: CASRAGRALTREQYF. Full variable domain (outside the CDR3, taken from reference TRBV30 and TRBJ2-7): SQTIHQWPATLVQPVGSPLSLECTVEGTSNPNLYWYRQAAGRGLQLLFYSVGIGQISSEVPQNLSASRPQDRQFILSSKKLLLSDSGFYLCASRAGRALTREQYFGPGTRLTVT.

The rearrangement uses TRBV28 and TRBJ2-1; D not certain. This CDR3 has 16 residues. CDR1 is MDHEN, CDR2 SYDVKM, per germline. The V end lost 6 bases, the J end lost 5 bases, and 20 bases lay between the germline ends. As DNA, the CDR3 is TGTGCCAGCAGGGCGACCTACAGAGTCTCAAACAATGAGCAGTTCTTC. Its translation is CASRATYRVSNNEQFF.

This clone was seen a few times. The chain has TRBV5-1 and TRBJ1-1; possible D gene TRBD1, 6 bases. This CDR3 spans 14 amino acids. Trimming removed 3 bases from V and 8 bases from J, with 17 bases in between. Germline CDR1 SGHRS, CDR2 YFSETQ. The CDR3 sequence: CASSSEPPGAEAFF. CDR3 nucleotide sequence: TGCGCCAGCAGCTCGGAGCCCCCAGGGGCCGAAGCTTTCTTT.

This clone has a single count. The genes are TRBV6-5 and TRBJ2-3; 7 bases line up with TRBD1. In germline, CDR1 is MNHEY, CDR2 SVGAGI. This CDR3 comprises 15 residues. V shed 6 bases, J shed 0 bases, and the junction held 6 bases outside the gene matches. The CDR3 loop is CASRRQGRSTDTQYF. Here the CDR3 DNA reads TGTGCCAGCAGGCGACAGGGCAGGAGCACAGATACGCAGTATTTT.

The chain links TRBV5-1 to TRBJ2-1; 10 bases fit TRBD2. V lost 5 bases, J lost 4 bases, and 9 bases stayed unmatched. The CDR3 has 16 residues. Per germline, CDR1 SGHRS and CDR2 YFSETQ. The CDR3 here is CASRRAEAGGYNEQFF. In nucleotides, the CDR3 is TGCGCCAGCAGGAGGGCTGAAGCGGGAGGGTACAATGAGCAGTTCTTC.

The rearrangement uses TRBV10-3 and TRBJ1-4; a possible D gene is TRBD1 (6 bases). Germline CDR1 and CDR2: ENHRY and SYGVKD. The V end lost 6 bases, the J end lost 6 bases, and 17 bases lay between the germline ends. The CDR3 runs 15 residues. The CDR3 nucleotides read TGTGCCATCAGACCGACAGGCCTCGGTGATGAAAAACTGTTTTTT. Protein product: CAIRPTGLGDEKLFF.

This clone came up a few times. The V call is TRBV13, the J call TRBJ1-1; possibly TRBD1 for D (6 bases). V was clipped by 5 bases and J by 7 bases, with 17 bases between them. The germline V gene has CDR1 PRHDT and CDR2 FYEKMQ (reference sequence). The CDR3 consists of 14 residues. The CDR3 here is CASSPEGTTLEAFF. For the CDR3, the DNA is TGTGCCAGCAGCCCAGAAGGGACAACCCTTGAAGCTTTCTTT.

The chain carries TRBV29-1 and TRBJ2-3; no firm D call. CDR3 length: 14 amino acids. Deletions cut 4 bases from V and 0 bases from J, with 11 bases between. Looked up from germline, CDR1 is SQVTM and CDR2 is ANQGSEA. CDR3 sequence reads: CSVGVGPSTDTQYF. CDR3 nucleotide sequence: TGCAGCGTTGGAGTTGGGCCAAGCACAGATACGCAGTATTTT.